One sample yielded the 11 T cell receptor beta chains listed below, sequenced in a study of blood T cells in healthy people across ages. Together with a sample-barcoded 5' primer, a J-beta primer mix was included in a second PCR lasting about 6 to 11 cycles. One entry per CDR3 protein results from TCRdb running MiXCR on the 5' RACE reads. The data show about 570,000 distinct CDR3 sequences, about 28% seen once. The same specimen was also included in a second study, on T cells of mothers and their children.

Sequencing was carried out using blood. These TCRs come from a boy aged 2-9 years in good health.

The rearrangement joins TRBV5-1 to TRBJ1-2; D is undetermined. Germline V gene sequence: CDR1 SGHRS, CDR2 YFSETQ. The CDR3 sequence is 13 residues long. V lost 1 base and J lost 8, with 12 bases in between. The chain's CDR3 is CASSLSGLRGYTF. Here the CDR3 DNA reads TGCGCCAGCAGCTTGAGCGGGTTAAGAGGCTACACCTTC.

This rearrangement joins TRBV6-5 to TRBJ1-3; unclear D gene. V gave up 0 bases and J gave up 0 bases, with 18 bases separating them. The CDR3 is made up of 19 amino acids. Germline V gives CDR1 MNHEY, CDR2 SVGAGI. CDR3 amino acids: CASSYSIGEDFLSGNTIYF. The CDR3 nucleotides are TGTGCCAGCAGTTACTCTATCGGCGAGGACTTCCTCTCTGGAAACACCATATATTTT.

The rearrangement uses TRBV7-9 and TRBJ1-1, with a weak D call TRBD1 (5 bases). The ends were cut back, 4 bases at V and 6 bases at J, with 18 bases in the middle. Germline lookup yields CDR1 SEHNR and CDR2 FQNEAQ (reference sequence). The CDR3 has 15 residues. The CDR3 here is CASSSVRDPGPEAFF. CDR3 sequence (DNA): TGTGCCAGCAGCTCTGTTAGGGACCCAGGCCCTGAAGCTTTCTTT.

The rearrangement uses TRBV7-9 and TRBJ2-4; D gene uncertain. V lost 0 bases, J lost 1 base, and 4 bases lay in between. In germline, CDR1 is SEHNR, CDR2 FQNEAQ (reference sequence). There are 14 residues in the CDR3. The CDR3 loop is CASSLAEAKNIQYF. The CDR3 nucleotides are TGTGCCAGCAGCTTAGCAGAGGCCAAAAACATTCAGTACTTC.

The rearrangement links TRBV7-9 to TRBJ2-3; TRBD2 matches at 13 bases. The germline CDR1 and CDR2 sequences are SEHNR and FQNEAQ (reference sequence). The ends lost 6 bases at V and 5 bases at J; junction bases unmatched: 5. There are 15 residues in the CDR3. This CDR3 reads CASRRLAGGGDTQYF. The CDR3 nucleotides are TGTGCCAGCAGGCGACTAGCGGGAGGAGGAGATACGCAGTATTTT.

This clonotype has just a few counts. The chain recombines TRBV6-6 with TRBJ2-2, with 8 bases aligning to TRBD1. The CDR3 has 13 residues. From germline, CDR1 is MNHNY and CDR2 SVGAGI (reference sequence). Losses at the gene ends were 11 bases for V and 4 bases for J; bases not matched to a gene: 6. The CDR3, as DNA: TGTGCCGGCTCAACAGGGGGCACCGGGGAGCTGTTTTTT. This encodes CAGSTGGTGELFF.

This clonotype was seen a few times. The chain carries TRBV19 and TRBJ2-1; D may be TRBD2 (5 bases). CDR1 and CDR2 (germline): LNHDA, SQIVND (reference sequence). This CDR3 spans 15 amino acids. The V gene lost 1 base and the J gene lost 0 bases, with 7 bases spanning the gap. The DNA for the CDR3 is TGTGCCAGTAGTATAGCGGGAAGCTCCTACAATGAGCAGTTCTTC. Protein product: CASSIAGSSYNEQFF.

This clonotype was picked up a small number of times. The CDR3 sequence: CSAPGHTGELFF. CDR3 nucleotide sequence: TGCAGCGCCCCAGGGCACACCGGGGAGCTGTTTTTT. The chain has TRBV29-1 and TRBJ2-2; TRBD1 might be the D (5 bases). CDR1 is SQVTM, CDR2 ANQGSEA, per germline. The CDR3 has 12 residues. Trimming shortened V by 7 bases and J by 3 bases, and 9 bases separated the two germline ends.

The rearrangement joins TRBV7-2 to TRBJ2-5; D possibly corresponds to TRBD2 (5 bases). Germline loops: CDR1 SGHTA, CDR2 FQGNSA. Trimming removed 2 bases from V and 1 base from J, with 11 bases in between. The CDR3 has 15 residues. The CDR3 DNA is TGTGCCAGCAGCTTACATGGCGGGCCCCAAGAGACCCAGTACTTC. This sequence encodes CASSLHGGPQETQYF.

The sample holds a few counts of this clonotype. This rearrangement joins TRBV18 to TRBJ2-5; 8 bases align to TRBD2. CDR1 and CDR2 (germline): KGHSH, LQKENI. The CDR3 loop spans 15 amino acids. The V and J ends lost 3 bases and 1 base, in that order; junction bases with no gene match: 4. The CDR3 DNA is TGTGCCAGCTCACCCGTAGCGGGGCCCCAAGAGACCCAGTACTTC. Residues: CASSPVAGPQETQYF.

This clonotype was recorded a few times. The chain employs TRBV7-2 and TRBJ2-7; 9 nucleotides align to TRBD2. This CDR3 is built from 14 residues. Germline assignment: CDR1 SGHTA and CDR2 FQGNSA. The V gene end was trimmed by 1 base and the J gene end by 5 bases; junction bases not matched to a gene: 3. Written as DNA, the CDR3 is TGTGCCAGCAGCTTAGGGACTAGCGCCCACGAGCAGTACTTC. Residues: CASSLGTSAHEQYF. Complete variable domain (other parts from reference TRBV7-2 and TRBJ2-7): GAGVSQSPSNKVTEKGKDVELRCDPISGHTALYWYRQSLGQGLEFLIYFQGNSAPDKSGLPSDRFSAERTGGSVSTLTIQRTQQEDSAVYLCASSLGTSAHEQYFGPGTRLTVT.